Listed below are T cell receptor beta chains from one sample, sequenced in a study of human T cells and chemical hapten exposure. MiXCR was run by TCRdb on the RACE reads, yielding one entry per CDR3 protein. The sample lists fewer than 400,000 distinct CDR3 sequences; under 9% were seen once. Material: whole blood, obtained in connection with sensitization to the hapten diphenylcyclopropenone (DPC). The receptors shown here come from a woman under 30 with alopecia areata. Some clones in this sample may be carry-over from other donors' samples. Both conserved end residues are trimmed from each CDR3.

J | V | CDR3
TRBJ2-7 | TRBV28 | ASSLIGTEAYEQY
TRBJ2-5 | TRBV5-1 | ASSFGLAPYQETQY
TRBJ1-2 | TRBV10-3 | AISEGGNYGYT
TRBJ2-1 | TRBV13 | ASSLAGMVPSYNEQF
TRBJ1-4 | TRBV5-1 | ASRKDGDSNEKLF
TRBJ2-2 | TRBV20-1 | SARGHGAGELF
TRBJ1-2 | TRBV6-5 | ASKPGQGSPHYGYT
TRBJ1-1 | TRBV7-6 | ASSLVQGKTEAF
TRBJ1-5 | TRBV28 | ASRLPQATNQPQH
TRBJ1-6 | TRBV3-1 | ASSPGTSLNSPLH
TRBJ2-3 | TRBV5-1 | ASSLETSTDTQY
TRBJ1-2 | TRBV27 | ASSSYGAGYGYT
TRBJ1-6 | TRBV20-1 | SARRGSPLH
TRBJ2-5 | TRBV6-5 | ASSYSRLAGHQETQY
TRBJ2-1 | TRBV7-2 | ASTRDRGQNEQF
TRBJ2-5 | TRBV6-6 | ACSGDQETQY
TRBJ2-3 | TRBV6-5 | ASSPMLGTSDTQY
TRBJ2-7 | TRBV4-2 | ASSQELQKSEQY
TRBJ2-6 | TRBV11-2 | ANPRDRDTISGANVLT
TRBJ2-3 | TRBV12-3/TRBV12-4 | ASSLPGSVTDTQY
TRBJ2-6 | TRBV5-4 | ASSLSRSGANVLT
TRBJ1-1 | TRBV29-1 | SVEDRITEAF
TRBJ1-1 | TRBV18 | ASSPPKGTDTEAF
TRBJ2-1 | TRBV20-1 | SALGLAGGSYNEQF
TRBJ1-5 | TRBV3-1 | ASSQTGDQPQH
TRBJ2-3 | TRBV20-1 | SAKTADTQY
TRBJ1-1 | TRBV12-3/TRBV12-4 | ASRWGTGLNTEAF
TRBJ1-2 | TRBV14 | ASSRASPVYGYT
TRBJ2-5 | TRBV11-2 | ASSLGRRPEETQY
TRBJ1-1 | TRBV12-5 | ASGLADGANTEAF
TRBJ2-7 | TRBV29-1 | SVGSLTYEPY
TRBJ2-7 | TRBV12-3/TRBV12-4 | ASSDTLGLPYSYEQY
TRBJ1-5 | TRBV5-6 | ASSSSGGNQPQH
TRBJ2-1 | TRBV20-1 | SAARLTVYNEQF
TRBJ2-6 | TRBV19 | ASSPKVAYSGANVLT
TRBJ1-5 | TRBV19 | ASSGPGTARNQPQH